The entry below gives a single TCR beta chain sequence along with its context. Its antigen is not identified. This specimen belongs to a study of cytomegalovirus exposure and HLA in healthy donors. Study-level information: In an earlier analysis, approximately 120 million unique TCR beta sequences were found from some 200 million T cells.

The primer mix had 60 Vbeta and 13 Jbeta primers. The repertoire was sequenced with immunoSEQ multiplex PCR; TCRdb's copy has only in-frame clones and lacks some. The specimen's table records around 140,000 clones. General study results and limits: Researchers reported in a later analysis that common viral pathogens appeared linked to several top clusters. About 180 TCR beta chains were listed as cytomegalovirus-associated.

The length of the CDR3 is 14 residues. The germline V gene encodes CDR1 MNHEY and CDR2 SVGAGI. The V segment lost 6 bases and the J segment 1 base; nucleotides outside the gene matches: 5. The source material was PBMCs. The TCR sequence derives from a woman aged 18-29 years in good health and CMV-seronegative. The chain couples TRBV6-5 to TRBJ1-2; 7 bases fit TRBD1. CDR3 region: CASSKGQLNYGYTF. The DNA of the CDR3 is TGTGCCAGCAGCAAGGGACAGCTTAACTATGGCTACACCTTC.